These 24 T cell receptor beta chains came from one sample sequenced in a study of blood T cells in healthy people across ages. A J-beta primer mix and a sample-barcoded 5' primer were used in a second PCR of roughly 7 to 12 cycles. TCRdb processed the 5' RACE reads anew with MiXCR; each CDR3 protein has one entry. The sample has 780,000 or so distinct CDR3 sequences; 20% to 25% are singletons. The sample was also linked to a second study, of T cells of mothers and their children.

Material: blood. These receptors originate from a boy younger than 18 in good health.

Only a few counts were recorded for this clonotype. The chain couples TRBV9 to TRBJ1-2; D is unclear. Germline lookup yields CDR1 SGDLS and CDR2 YYNGEE. The CDR3 covers 14 residues. V was cut by 0 bases and J by 3 bases, with 9 bases left in between. CDR3 nucleotides: TGTGCCAGCAGCGTAGAGAACAACGACTATGGCTACACCTTC. Amino acids: CASSVENNDYGYTF.

This clonotype has only a few counts. The rearrangement links TRBV6-2 or TRBV6-3 to TRBJ2-7; D remains unclear. CDR3 length equals 12 residues. The V end lost 0 bases, the J end lost 4 bases, and 4 bases lay between the germline ends. Germline values: CDR1 MNHEY, CDR2 SVGEGT. The CDR3 coding sequence is TGTGCCAGCAGTTACTCCCAGTACGAGCAGTACTTC. Translation: CASSYSQYEQYF.

This clonotype was seen more than once but under ten times. The germline gene is not matched at one end of the junction; a read error may be the cause. The chain links TRBV6-2 or TRBV6-3 to TRBJ2-1, with a weak D call TRBD2 (6 bases). Germline V gene sequence: CDR1 MNHEY, CDR2 SVGEGT. The CDR3 has 15 amino acids. The CDR3 nucleotides are TGTGCCAACAGTTATCCGGGACTGCTCTACAATGAGCAGTTCTTC. Amino acid sequence: CANSYPGLLYNEQFF.

In its sample, this clonotype was seen a few times. The V and J genes are TRBV7-8 and TRBJ2-1; TRBD2 matches 7 bases. V was clipped by 3 bases and J by 1 base; unmatched bases: 3. The CDR3 totals 15 residues. The V gene's germline CDR1 is SGHVS and CDR2 FQNEAQ. The CDR3 coding sequence is TGTGCCAGCAGCTTTTGGGAGGGTTCCTACAATGAGCAGTTCTTC. It encodes CASSFWEGSYNEQFF. Variable domain in full (rest from reference TRBV7-8 and TRBJ2-1): GAGVSQSPRYKVAKRGQDVALRCDPISGHVSLFWYQQALGQGPEFLTYFQNEAQLDKSGLPSDRFFAERPEGSVSTLKIQRTQQEDSAVYLCASSFWEGSYNEQFFGPGTRLTVL.

This clonotype was picked up a small number of times. The chain links TRBV20-1 to TRBJ1-4, with 8 nucleotides matching TRBD1. There are 13 residues in the CDR3. The J segment lost 8 bases and the V segment lost 0 bases, leaving 2 bases of the junction unmatched. Germline CDR1 reads DFQATT; CDR2 reads SNEGSKA (reference sequence). For the CDR3, the DNA is TGCAGTGCTAGAGATGGACAGGGCGAAAAACTGTTTTTT. Amino acids: CSARDGQGEKLFF.

This clonotype was seen many times. V usage is TRBV7-9 and J usage is TRBJ2-3; 8 bases agree with TRBD2. The germline V gene encodes CDR1 SEHNR and CDR2 FQNEAQ (reference sequence). This CDR3 is built from 12 residues. V was pared by 5 bases and J by 14 bases, with 9 bases of the junction left unmatched. CDR3: CASSGTGLDLYF. The CDR3 DNA sequence: TGTGCCAGCAGCGGTACGGGACTAGACTTGTATTTT.

This clonotype was seen a few times. V and J are TRBV4-3 and TRBJ2-5; D remains ambiguous. The V gene's germline CDR1 is LGHNA and CDR2 YSLEER. The germline V and J ends were trimmed by 1 base and 4 bases, with 13 bases remaining between them. This CDR3 has 15 residues. CDR3 loop: CASSQGVRGGETQYF. CDR3 DNA: TGCGCCAGCAGCCAAGGGGTGCGAGGTGGAGAGACCCAGTACTTC.

The chain recombines TRBV12-3 or TRBV12-4 with TRBJ2-5; tentative D call: TRBD2 (6 bases). Matching the DNA end better, TRBJ2-7 makes the J call doubtful. The CDR3 length is 16 residues. The chain's CDR3 is CASSFTPREGGYEQYF. CDR3 coding DNA: TGTGCCAGCAGTTTTACCCCAAGAGAGGGAGGCTACGAGCAGTACTTC.

V usage is TRBV29-1 and J usage is TRBJ1-1, with TRBD1 identical over 7 bases. This CDR3 has 11 amino acids. Losses at the gene ends were 8 bases for V and 5 bases for J; bases not matched to a gene: 5. Germline-derived CDR1 and CDR2 are SQVTM and ANQGSEA. CDR3 loop: CSSRGTTEAFF. The CDR3 nucleotides read TGCAGCTCCAGGGGGACGACTGAAGCTTTCTTT.

CDR3 coding DNA: TGCGCCAGCAGCCTCTCCCGGGGGGTGGGTGAGCAGTACTTC. Its translation: CASSLSRGVGEQYF. V is TRBV4-3 and J is TRBJ2-7; 7 nucleotides line up with TRBD2. The length of the CDR3 is 14 residues. Looked up from germline, CDR1 is LGHNA and CDR2 is YSLEER. The trim removed 4 bases at V and 7 bases at J, leaving 10 bases unmatched.

As for this clonotype: Its ends do not fully match the called genes, so a read error is possible. V is TRBV12-3 or TRBV12-4 and J is TRBJ2-3; 7 bases are a match to TRBD1. This CDR3 has 15 residues. The CDR3, as DNA: TGTACCAGCAGTCGCCGGGACAGTCGTTCAGATACGCAGTATTTT. As protein: CTSSRRDSRSDTQYF.

This clonotype has more than one count but fewer than ten. The CDR3 nucleotides read TGTGCCAGCAGCTATGGGACTAGCGAATACAATGAGCAGTTCTTC. It is translated as CASSYGTSEYNEQFF. This chain joins TRBV12-3 or TRBV12-4 and TRBJ2-1; 10 nucleotides agree with TRBD2. The CDR3 is 15 amino acids. V was clipped by 6 bases and J by 4 bases; unmatched bases: 6.

V and J are TRBV12-3 or TRBV12-4 and TRBJ1-4; possible D gene TRBD1, 6 bases. Trimming removed 6 bases from V and 3 bases from J, with 11 bases in between. CDR3 size: 14 residues. This chain's CDR3 is CASSQRGANEKLFF. CDR3 bases: TGTGCCAGCAGCCAGAGGGGGGCTAATGAAAAACTGTTTTTT.

V is TRBV3-1 and J is TRBJ1-5; 9 positions agree with TRBD1. This CDR3 has 15 residues. Germline CDR1 and CDR2: LGHDT and YNNKEL (reference sequence). The junction had 9 bases not matched to a gene; V was cut back by 5 bases and J by 7 bases. The CDR3, as DNA: TGTGCCAGCAGCTTATGGGGGGACAGGGACCAGCCCCAGCATTTT. This gives the protein CASSLWGDRDQPQHF.

This clonotype was counted between two and nine times. The V call is TRBV27, the J call TRBJ2-7; perhaps TRBD1 as D (5 bases). The CDR3 spans 14 residues. The V gene lost 1 base and the J gene lost 2 bases, with 9 bases spanning the gap. Germline V gene sequence: CDR1 MNHEY, CDR2 SMNVEV (reference sequence). CDR3 region: CASSLLDSPYEQYF. The CDR3 DNA sequence: TGTGCCAGCAGTTTATTAGACAGCCCCTACGAGCAGTACTTC.

This clonotype has more than one count but fewer than ten. The junction does not match germline at one end; this may be a read error. DNA of the CDR3: TGCGCCAGCAGCCAAGCGGCCCGTTCCTACGAGCAGTACTTC. This sequence encodes CASSQAARSYEQYF. The chain has TRBV3-1 and TRBJ2-7; tentative D call: TRBD2 (5 bases). The CDR3 totals 14 residues. Looked up from germline, CDR1 is LGHDT and CDR2 is YNNKEL (reference sequence).

At least ten counts were recorded for this clonotype. V and J are TRBV7-9 and TRBJ2-5; D is perhaps TRBD1 (6 bases). This CDR3 is built from 16 residues. The germline gives CDR1 SEHNR, CDR2 FQNEAQ (reference sequence). Trimming stripped 2 bases from V and 3 bases from J, with 16 bases between. The CDR3: CASSLNERGNKETQYF. CDR3 sequence (DNA): TGTGCCAGCAGCTTAAATGAAAGGGGGAACAAAGAGACCCAGTACTTC.

A few counts support this clonotype. The chain employs TRBV7-6 and TRBJ2-7; 8 bases match TRBD2. After removal of 5 bases from V and 0 bases from J, the junction contained 6 bases not matched to a gene. CDR1 is SGHVS, CDR2 FNYEAQ, per germline. The CDR3 covers 15 residues. The CDR3 DNA reads as TGTGCCAGCAGCCAAGGAAGCGGGGGCTCCTACGAGCAGTACTTC. It yields the protein CASSQGSGGSYEQYF.

The chain couples TRBV29-1 to TRBJ2-1, with 11 bases matching TRBD2. Germline loops: CDR1 SQVTM, CDR2 ANQGSEA. There are 12 residues in the CDR3. V was pared by 4 bases and J by 10 bases, with 3 bases of the junction left unmatched. CDR3 sequence: CSVVTSGAEQFF. DNA for the CDR3: TGCAGCGTTGTGACTAGCGGGGCCGAGCAGTTCTTC.

This clonotype was recorded many times. Here the CDR3 DNA reads TGTGCCAGCAGCGTAGGCGGGAGGGAGTACGAGCAGTACTTC. Translated, it gives CASSVGGREYEQYF. The chain combines TRBV9 with TRBJ2-7; 9 bases agree with TRBD2. The CDR3 extends over 14 amino acids. The trim removed 0 bases at V and 4 bases at J, leaving 2 bases unmatched. Germline CDR1 reads SGDLS; CDR2 reads YYNGEE.

The genes are TRBV4-3 and TRBJ2-1, with 8 bases matching TRBD1. Germline V gene sequence: CDR1 LGHNA, CDR2 YSLEER. The V and J ends lost 4 bases and 5 bases, in that order; junction bases with no gene match: 7. This CDR3 comprises 15 residues. CDR3 sequence: CASSPEGQEDNEQFF. The CDR3 region has the DNA TGCGCCAGCAGCCCCGAGGGACAGGAGGACAATGAGCAGTTCTTC.

A few counts support this clonotype. The chain is built from TRBV7-2 and TRBJ2-3; no definite D call. The length of the CDR3 is 15 residues. V dropped 0 bases and J dropped 8 bases, with 15 bases sitting between them. The germline V gene has CDR1 SGHTA and CDR2 FQGNSA. The CDR3 DNA sequence: TGTGCCAGCAGCTTAGCTCTATACGGAGTCAGTACGCAGTATTTT. Amino acid sequence: CASSLALYGVSTQYF.

This CDR3 is CSARDLGRSYEQYF. For the CDR3, the DNA is TGCAGTGCTAGAGATCTCGGCCGTAGCTACGAGCAGTACTTC. The chain has TRBV20-1 and TRBJ2-7; D gene ambiguous. V was trimmed by 0 bases and J by 3 bases, leaving 12 bases between them. CDR1 is DFQATT and CDR2 is SNEGSKA in the germline V gene (reference sequence). The CDR3 is 14 amino acids.

V usage is TRBV7-6 and J usage is TRBJ1-1; 9 bases agree with TRBD1. This CDR3 region has 16 residues. The germline gives CDR1 SGHVS, CDR2 FNYEAQ. Trimming took 5 bases from V and 7 from J; bases not matched to a gene: 14. CDR3 protein: CASSRTSGTGRVEAFF. CDR3 nucleotides: TGTGCCAGCAGCCGTACCAGTGGGACAGGGAGAGTTGAAGCTTTCTTT.